These 31 T cell receptor beta chains were sequenced from one sample in a study of CD8+CD57+ T cells in acquired aplastic anemia (dated 2018 in TCRdb). Sequencing took place on an Illumina HiSeq 2000. Genomic DNA was used as template for profiling of TCR beta VDJ combinations and CDR3 sequences. In TCRdb, the public reads were trimmed at Q25 with fastp and aligned with MiXCR, with productive beta chains retained. Rows are unified per CDR3 protein, each entry keeping the most common DNA and genes. For this sample there are about 190,000 distinct CDR3 sequences; around 65% appear just once. The ten largest account for 40% to 55% of the sample. The specimen sequenced was sorted CD4+, CD8+, or CD8+CD57+ T cells (not recorded which) from PBMCs. The receptors here all came from a human donor with severe aplastic anemia or a healthy control (not recorded which).

Details on this clonotype: A read error is likely, as this CDR3 ends without the conserved phenylalanine or tryptophan. The chain has TRBV7-9 and TRBJ2-2, with TRBD2 matching over 9 bases. The J segment lost 5 bases and the V segment lost 10 bases, leaving 11 bases of the junction unmatched. The length of the CDR3 is 15 residues. Germline-derived CDR1 and CDR2 are SEHNR and FQNEAQ (reference sequence). Here the CDR3 DNA reads TGTGCCACCAGGCCGGGCGGGGGGGGTACCGGGGAGCTGTTTCTT. It translates to CATRPGGGGTGELFL.

This clonotype was seen ten or more times. The J gene is TRBJ1-1, the V gene TRBV15; TRBD1 is a possible D gene (5 bases). Germline V CDR1 and CDR2: LNHNV, YYDKDF (reference sequence). The CDR3 is made up of 14 amino acids. Trimming took off 5 bases at V and 1 base at J, with 11 bases between the two ends. CDR3 sequence reads: CATSGTLANTEAFF. DNA of the CDR3: TGTGCCACCAGCGGGACCTTGGCGAACACTGAAGCTTTCTTT.

This clonotype was seen a few times. The J gene is TRBJ2-3, the V gene TRBV2, with D perhaps TRBD1 (6 bases). There are 12 residues in the CDR3. The germline gives CDR1 SNHLY, CDR2 FYNNEI. V was shortened by 8 bases and J by 7 bases, with 13 bases between the two germline ends. The CDR3 DNA sequence: TGTGCCAGCGACGTGGGGGACAATACGCAGTATTTT. As protein: CASDVGDNTQYF.

The gene calls are TRBV29-1 and TRBJ2-7, with 9 bases aligning to TRBD1. With V trimmed by 8 bases and J by 2 bases, 7 bases remained unmatched. The germline V gene has CDR1 SQVTM and CDR2 ANQGSEA. The CDR3 extends over 13 amino acids. The CDR3 here is CSSFGTGTYEQYF. CDR3 nucleotide sequence: TGCAGCAGTTTCGGGACAGGGACCTACGAGCAGTACTTC.

J is TRBJ1-2 and V is TRBV24-1; D gene uncertain. This CDR3 contains 12 residues. Germline-derived CDR1 and CDR2 are KGHDR and SFDVKD. Trimming stripped 1 base from V and 9 bases from J, with 8 bases between. CDR3 amino acids: CATSDFPGSYTF. For the CDR3, the DNA is TGTGCCACCAGTGATTTTCCGGGGAGCTACACCTTC.

The V call is TRBV12-3 or TRBV12-4, the J call TRBJ2-6; D ambiguous. The CDR3 runs 13 residues. V lost 3 bases, J lost 4 bases, and 4 bases lay in between. CDR3 sequence reads: CASSLEGANVLTF. CDR3 coding DNA: TGTGCCAGCAGTTTGGAGGGGGCCAACGTCCTGACTTTC.

This clonotype occurred many times. This chain connects TRBV29-1 to TRBJ2-4; D not resolved. The CDR3 has 12 residues. The germline V gene has CDR1 SQVTM and CDR2 ANQGSEA. V dropped 4 bases and J dropped 7 bases, with 11 bases sitting between them. CDR3 sequence: CSVVSLSNIQYF. The CDR3 DNA follows: TGCAGCGTTGTTAGCTTGAGTAACATTCAGTACTTC.

The rearrangement links TRBV20-1 to TRBJ2-1; unclear D gene. Germline V gives CDR1 DFQATT, CDR2 SNEGSKA (reference sequence). V lost 2 bases and J lost 0, with 11 bases in between. The CDR3 consists of 15 residues. This CDR3 is CSARPTLSSYNEQFF. The DNA of the CDR3 is TGCAGTGCTAGACCGACACTGAGCTCCTACAATGAGCAGTTCTTC.

The CDR3 DNA reads TGTGCCAGCAGCTTAGGACAGGGAGAGTACTATGGCTACACCTTC. Protein: CASSLGQGEYYGYTF. The chain carries TRBV7-6 and TRBJ1-2; TRBD1 agrees at 7 bases. V lost 1 base to trimming and J lost 3 bases; unmatched junction nucleotides: 5. The CDR3 has 15 amino acids. Germline lookup yields CDR1 SGHVS and CDR2 FNYEAQ.

There are many counts of this clonotype. The chain links TRBV4-3 to TRBJ1-1, with D perhaps TRBD1 (5 bases). V was shortened by 4 bases and J by 1 base, with 10 bases between the two germline ends. CDR1 is LGHNA, CDR2 YSLEER, per germline. CDR3 length: 14 residues. The DNA for the CDR3 is TGCGCCAGCAGCCCGCGGGACTGGAACACTGAAGCTTTCTTT. Amino acids: CASSPRDWNTEAFF.

The chain couples TRBV24-1 to TRBJ1-1; D is ambiguous. Germline CDR1 KGHDR, CDR2 SFDVKD. The V end lost 5 bases, the J end lost 1 base, and 16 bases lay between the germline ends. The CDR3 runs to 16 residues. DNA for the CDR3: TGTGCCACCAGTGCTGGGGATAGTACCAAGAACACTGAAGCTTTCTTT. The encoded protein is CATSAGDSTKNTEAFF.

V is TRBV7-9 and J is TRBJ2-7, with 10 bases matching TRBD1. The CDR3 has 15 amino acids. V was clipped by 4 bases and J by 3 bases; unmatched bases: 6. In germline, CDR1 is SEHNR, CDR2 FQNEAQ (reference sequence). The CDR3 spells CASSSDRDRGYEQYF. The CDR3, as DNA: TGTGCCAGCAGCTCAGACCGGGACAGGGGCTACGAGCAGTACTTC.

The rearrangement links TRBV7-2 to TRBJ2-7; 7 bases line up with TRBD2. CDR1 is SGHTA, CDR2 FQGNSA, per germline. The V segment lost 5 bases and the J segment 6 bases; nucleotides outside the gene matches: 13. The CDR3 runs 15 residues. CDR3: CASSMTSSGGTEQYF. The CDR3 DNA follows: TGTGCCAGCAGCATGACTAGCTCCGGAGGTACCGAGCAGTACTTC.

This clonotype has just a few counts. A much more abundant neighbour one base away suggests this may be a read error. The V gene is TRBV7-3, the J gene TRBJ1-4, with D perhaps TRBD1 (5 bases). There are 16 residues in the CDR3. Germline lookup yields CDR1 SGHTA and CDR2 FQGTGA. The chain's CDR3 is CASSHLGQATSEKLFF. For the CDR3, the DNA is TGTGCCAGCAGCCATCTGGGGCAGGCAACTAGTGAAAAACTGTTTTTT.

The chain employs TRBV19 and TRBJ2-1; TRBD2 matches at 11 bases. Trimming removed 5 bases from V and 6 bases from J; junction bases left unmatched: 6. Germline V gene lookup returns CDR1 LNHDA and CDR2 SQIVND (reference sequence). The CDR3 is 15 amino acids. The CDR3 loop is CASSPFTSGSNEQFF. CDR3 in DNA: TGTGCCAGTAGTCCCTTTACTAGCGGGAGCAATGAGCAGTTCTTC.

The J gene is TRBJ1-6, the V gene TRBV2, with D possibly being TRBD1 (6 bases). Trimming shortened V by 4 bases and J by 6 bases, and 16 bases separated the two germline ends. The V gene's germline CDR1 is SNHLY and CDR2 FYNNEI. This CDR3 comprises 16 residues. CDR3 in DNA: TGTGCCAGCAGTGCTGTTACAGGGCGTCGTAATTCACCCCTCCACTTT. This gives the protein CASSAVTGRRNSPLHF.

This clonotype was found once. As the CDR3 is not closed by the conserved phenylalanine or tryptophan, this likely results from a read error. J is TRBJ1-2 and V is TRBV19; TRBD1 might be the D (5 bases). The V end lost 6 bases, the J end lost 2 bases, and 10 bases lay between the germline ends. Germline lookup yields CDR1 LNHDA and CDR2 SQIVND (reference sequence). The CDR3 is 13 amino acids. The CDR3 DNA reads as TGTGCCAGTAGCGAGGCAGGGAACTATGGCTACACCTCC. This gives the protein CASSEAGNYGYTS.

Remarks on this clonotype: A read error may explain this, as a much larger clone is one base away. The chain joins TRBV7-4 to TRBJ1-6; D is undetermined. The CDR3 sequence is 17 residues long. CDR1 and CDR2 (germline): SGHVT, SQSDAQ. CDR3 DNA: TGTGCCAGCAGCCAAGATGCCGGGCCTTCCTATAATTCACCCCTCCGCTTT. Its translation: CASSQDAGPSYNSPLRF. The variable domain in full, completed from reference TRBV7-4 and TRBJ1-6, reads GAGVSQSPRYKVAKRGRDVALRCDSISGHVTLYWYRQTLGQGSEVLTYSQSDAQRDKSGRPSGRFSAERPERSVSTLKIQRTEQGDSAVYLCASSQDAGPSYNSPLRFGNGTRLTVT.

Note on this clonotype: The CDR3 ends on some other residue instead of the conserved phenylalanine or tryptophan, so this is likely a read error. The limits of the CDR3 on the DNA are not certain, so only TCRdb's listed CDR3 is given. The chain recombines TRBV30 with TRBJ2-1; the D call of TRBD1 is as the table states it, not checked on the DNA. Germline V gene data show CDR1 as GTSNPN and CDR2 as SVGIG (reference sequence). The CDR3 is 11 amino acids long, termini counted. The CDR3 sequence: CAWRPRDGEGL.

The genes are TRBV19 and TRBJ2-1; 10 bases align to TRBD2. With 5 bases clipped from V and 9 bases from J, the junction kept 13 bases outside the gene matches. Germline V gene lookup returns CDR1 LNHDA and CDR2 SQIVND (reference sequence). The CDR3 is made up of 16 amino acids. In DNA form, the CDR3 reads TGTGCCAGTAGTCCCGACGCTAGCGGGAGATTGGGTGAGCAGTTCTTC. This translates into CASSPDASGRLGEQFF.

Many counts were recorded for this clonotype. The rearrangement uses TRBV12-3 or TRBV12-4 and TRBJ1-1; possibly TRBD1 for D (6 bases). This CDR3 contains 16 residues. The germline V and J ends were trimmed by 7 bases and 0 bases, with 18 bases remaining between them. For the CDR3, the DNA is TGTGCCAGCACGCTTGCGGGACAACTCATGAACACTGAAGCTTTCTTT. Amino acid sequence: CASTLAGQLMNTEAFF.

The chain uses TRBV29-1 and TRBJ2-1, with no clear D. This CDR3 has 12 residues. Germline V gene lookup returns CDR1 SQVTM and CDR2 ANQGSEA. The V end lost 2 bases, the J end lost 7 bases, and 9 bases lay between the germline ends. The CDR3 DNA reads TGCAGCGTTGAAAGCCTCGGGAATGAGCAGTTCTTC. Encoded protein: CSVESLGNEQFF.

The chain couples TRBV7-6 to TRBJ1-2, with 7 bases identical to TRBD1. The CDR3 covers 17 residues. The V segment lost 4 bases and the J segment 7 bases; nucleotides outside the gene matches: 18. Per the germline V gene, CDR1 is SGHVS and CDR2 is FNYEAQ. The CDR3 protein is CASSSIGTAPTYGGYTF. The CDR3 DNA reads TGTGCCAGCAGCTCGATCGGGACAGCTCCGACTTACGGTGGCTACACCTTC.

In regard to this clonotype: The missing conserved phenylalanine or tryptophan at the end of this CDR3 makes a read error likely. The rearrangement uses TRBV20-1 and TRBJ2-7, with D perhaps matching TRBD2 (6 bases). The V gene lost 5 bases and the J gene lost 0 bases, with 14 bases spanning the gap. This CDR3 has 14 amino acids. Germline-derived CDR1 and CDR2 are DFQATT and SNEGSKA (reference sequence). DNA of the CDR3: TGCAGTGCTCATCCGGGACTTTACTCCTACGAGCAGTACTCC. Translated, it gives CSAHPGLYSYEQYS.

This clonotype appeared many times. The chain links TRBV12-3 or TRBV12-4 to TRBJ2-5; 10 bases agree with TRBD1. This CDR3 is 14 amino acids long. J was trimmed by 5 bases and V by 3 bases; bases with no gene match: 3. The CDR3 coding sequence is TGTGCCAGCAGTTTGGGGACAGGGGACGAGACCCAGTACTTC. This encodes CASSLGTGDETQYF.

To note about this clonotype: Its ends do not fully match the called genes, so a read error is possible. The chain employs TRBV10-2 and TRBJ2-7, with D possibly matching TRBD2 (6 bases). This CDR3 has 15 amino acids. Germline lookup yields CDR1 WSHSY and CDR2 SAAADI. The CDR3 sequence is CASSLRLGSPYEQYF. The CDR3 nucleotides are TGTGCCAGCAGCTTACGACTAGGCAGCCCCTACGAGCAGTACTTC.

This chain joins TRBV10-3 and TRBJ1-1, with 7 bases matching TRBD1. Looked up from germline, CDR1 is ENHRY and CDR2 is SYGVKD. This CDR3 is built from 15 residues. V dropped 4 bases and J dropped 0; count of bases not matched to a gene: 5. CDR3 DNA: TGTGCCATCAGTGGCACCGGGACAGTGAACACTGAAGCTTTCTTT. Translating it yields CAISGTGTVNTEAFF.

V gene TRBV7-8 combines with J gene TRBJ1-4, with 9 bases identical to TRBD1. The CDR3 has 16 amino acids. With 3 bases clipped from V and 8 bases from J, the junction kept 10 bases outside the gene matches. CDR1 is SGHVS and CDR2 is FQNEAQ in the germline V gene. This CDR3 is CASSLERRQGGEKLFF. Written as DNA, the CDR3 is TGTGCCAGCAGCTTGGAAAGACGACAGGGGGGAGAAAAACTGTTTTTT.

This clonotype appeared a few times. This chain links TRBV15 with TRBJ1-5; TRBD1 aligns across 7 bases. The V and J ends lost 6 bases and 4 bases, in that order; junction bases with no gene match: 6. The CDR3 totals 14 residues. Germline CDR1 is LNHNV and CDR2 is YYDKDF (reference sequence). The CDR3 sequence is CATSAGQENQPQHF. The CDR3 DNA reads as TGTGCCACCAGTGCAGGACAGGAGAATCAGCCCCAGCATTTT.

V and J are TRBV5-4 and TRBJ2-5, with TRBD2 matching 8 bases. This CDR3 has 16 residues. The V and J ends lost 1 base and 1 base, in that order; junction bases with no gene match: 6. In germline, CDR1 is SGHNT, CDR2 YYREEE (reference sequence). The CDR3 DNA sequence: TGTGCCAGCAGCTTGCTAGCGGGCGTACGCCAAGAGACCCAGTACTTC. Translated, it gives CASSLLAGVRQETQYF.

The chain couples TRBV7-6 to TRBJ2-2, with 8 bases aligning to TRBD1. The V segment lost 4 bases and the J segment 5 bases; nucleotides outside the gene matches: 12. The CDR3 has 17 residues. CDR1 and CDR2 from the germline V gene are SGHVS and FNYEAQ. Here the CDR3 DNA reads TGTGCCAGCAGCTCCCGGACAGGGACAGGTCGAACCGGGGAGCTGTTTTTT. Translation: CASSSRTGTGRTGELFF.